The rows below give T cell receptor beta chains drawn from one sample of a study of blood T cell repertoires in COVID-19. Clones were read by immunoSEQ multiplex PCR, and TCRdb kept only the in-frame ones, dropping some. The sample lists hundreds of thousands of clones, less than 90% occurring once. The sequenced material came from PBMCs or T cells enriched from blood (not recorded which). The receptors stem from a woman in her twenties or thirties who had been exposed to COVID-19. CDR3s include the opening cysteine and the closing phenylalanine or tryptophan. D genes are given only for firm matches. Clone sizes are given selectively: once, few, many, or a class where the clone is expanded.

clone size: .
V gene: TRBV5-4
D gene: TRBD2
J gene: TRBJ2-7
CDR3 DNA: TGTGCCAGCAGCTTAGGTGGGGGGGTAGAGGAGCAGTACTTC
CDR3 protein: CASSLGGGVEEQYF

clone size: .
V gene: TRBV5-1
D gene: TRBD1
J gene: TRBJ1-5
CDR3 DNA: TGCGCCAGCAGCGTAGGACAGGGCAATCAGCCCCAGCATTTT
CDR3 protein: CASSVGQGNQPQHF

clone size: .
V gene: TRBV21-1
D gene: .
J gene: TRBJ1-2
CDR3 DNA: TGTGCCAGCAGCAAACCCATCGGGGCTAACTATGGCTACACCTTC
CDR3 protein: CASSKPIGANYGYTF

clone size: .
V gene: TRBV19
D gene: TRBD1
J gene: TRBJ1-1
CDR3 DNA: TGTGCCAGTAGCCGGACAGGGGGCCCTGAAGCTTTCTTT
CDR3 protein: CASSRTGGPEAFF

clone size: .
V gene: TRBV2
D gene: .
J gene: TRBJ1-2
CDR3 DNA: TGTGCCAGCACCCCGGCGACAGGAGCCTATGGCTACACCTTC
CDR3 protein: CASTPATGAYGYTF

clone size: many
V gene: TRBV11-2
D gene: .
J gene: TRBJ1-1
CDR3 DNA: TGTGCCAGCAGCCTCCGGGAAGAAGCTTTCTTT
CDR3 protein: CASSLREEAFF

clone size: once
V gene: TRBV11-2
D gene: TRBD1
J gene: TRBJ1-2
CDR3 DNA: TGTGCCAGCAGCCTACAGGGGTACTATGGCTACACCTTC
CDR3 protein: CASSLQGYYGYTF

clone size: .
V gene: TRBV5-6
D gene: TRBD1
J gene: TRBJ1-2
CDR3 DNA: TGTGCCAGCATTTGGACAGGGGTTACTCGACGGGGCTACACCTTC
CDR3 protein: CASIWTGVTRRGYTF

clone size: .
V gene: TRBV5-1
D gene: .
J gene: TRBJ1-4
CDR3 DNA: TGCGCCAGCAGCTTGATGGACAGTGGGAATGAAAAACTGTTTTTT
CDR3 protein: CASSLMDSGNEKLFF

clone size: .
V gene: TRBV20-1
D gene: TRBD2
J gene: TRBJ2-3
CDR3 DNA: TGCAGTGCTAGTGAAGCGGGGGGCACAGATACGCAGTATTTT
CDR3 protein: CSASEAGGTDTQYF

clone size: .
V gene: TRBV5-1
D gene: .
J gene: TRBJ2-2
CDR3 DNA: TGCGCCAGCAGTGGAGGGGACACCGGGGAGCTGTTTTTT
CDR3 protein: CASSGGDTGELFF

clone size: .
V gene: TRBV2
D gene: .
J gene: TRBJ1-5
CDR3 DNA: TGTGCCTCCCGAAGCGCGGCCTATAGCAATCAGCCCCAGCATTTT
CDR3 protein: CASRSAAYSNQPQHF

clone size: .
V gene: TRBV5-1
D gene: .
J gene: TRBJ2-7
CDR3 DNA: TGCGCCAGCAGCTTGGCCTGGGGCTACTCCTACGAGCAGTACTTC
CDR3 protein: CASSLAWGYSYEQYF

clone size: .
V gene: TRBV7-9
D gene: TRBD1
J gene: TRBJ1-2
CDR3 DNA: TGTGCCAGCAGCTCTTCCGGGACAGGGCAGAACTATGGCTACACCTTC
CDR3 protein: CASSSSGTGQNYGYTF

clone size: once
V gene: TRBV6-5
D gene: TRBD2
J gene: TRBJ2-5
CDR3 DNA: TGTGCCAGCAGTTACCTCGGACTAGCGGGGACCCAGTACTTC
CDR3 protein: CASSYLGLAGTQYF

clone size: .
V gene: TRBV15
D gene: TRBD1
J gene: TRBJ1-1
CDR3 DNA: TGTGCCACCAGCAGAGAAGGGCAGGGGGCGAAAGAAGCTTTCTTT
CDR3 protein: CATSREGQGAKEAFF

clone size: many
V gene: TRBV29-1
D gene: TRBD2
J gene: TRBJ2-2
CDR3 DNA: TGCAGCACATGGGAGGGGTTTACCGGGGAGCTGTTTTTT
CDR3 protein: CSTWEGFTGELFF

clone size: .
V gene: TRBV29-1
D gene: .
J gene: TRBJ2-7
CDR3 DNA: TGCAGCGTTGAAGATCCGGGATTCAAGCAGTACTTC
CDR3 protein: CSVEDPGFKQYF

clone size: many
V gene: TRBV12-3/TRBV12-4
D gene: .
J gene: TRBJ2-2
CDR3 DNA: TGTGCCAGCAGTCTAAATCCCACCGGGGAGCTGTTTTTT
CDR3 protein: CASSLNPTGELFF

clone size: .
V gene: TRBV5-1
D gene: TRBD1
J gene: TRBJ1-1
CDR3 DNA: TGCGCCAGCAGGAGGGACAGGGTGGACACTGAAGCTTTCTTT
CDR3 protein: CASRRDRVDTEAFF

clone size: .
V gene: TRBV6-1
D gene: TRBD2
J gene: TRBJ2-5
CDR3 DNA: TGTGCCAGCAGTGAACTAGCGGGGGGCCAAGAGACCCAGTACTTC
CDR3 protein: CASSELAGGQETQYF

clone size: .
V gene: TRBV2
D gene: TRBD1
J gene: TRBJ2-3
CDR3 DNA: TGTGCCAGCTCCGCGCAGGGGGCCTCCACAGATACGCAGTATTTT
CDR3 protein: CASSAQGASTDTQYF

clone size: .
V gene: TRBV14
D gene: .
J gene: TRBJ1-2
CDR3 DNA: TGTGCCAGCAGCCAATACTTCCCCTATGGCTACACCTTC
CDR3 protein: CASSQYFPYGYTF

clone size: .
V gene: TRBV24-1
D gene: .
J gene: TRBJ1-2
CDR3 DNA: TGTGCCACCAGTGACCCTGACAGCTATGGCTACACCTTC
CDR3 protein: CATSDPDSYGYTF

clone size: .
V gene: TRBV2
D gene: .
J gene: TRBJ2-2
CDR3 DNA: TGTGCCAGCCGTGCAACAGCGAACACCGGGGAGCTGTTTTTT
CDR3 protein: CASRATANTGELFF

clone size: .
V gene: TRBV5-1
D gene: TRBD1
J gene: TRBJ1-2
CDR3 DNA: TGCGCCAGCAGCTTGGGGAGGGGGACAGGGCCTAACTATGGCTACACCTTC
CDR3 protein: CASSLGRGTGPNYGYTF

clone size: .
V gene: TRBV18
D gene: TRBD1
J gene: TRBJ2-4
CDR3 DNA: TGTGCCAGCTCACCCGGACAGGCCTTAGCCAAAAACATTCAGTACTTC
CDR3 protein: CASSPGQALAKNIQYF

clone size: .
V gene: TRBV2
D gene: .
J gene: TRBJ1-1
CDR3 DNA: TGTGCCAGCCCACGGGGGAACTCATTGGGCACTGAAGCTTTCTTT
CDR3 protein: CASPRGNSLGTEAFF

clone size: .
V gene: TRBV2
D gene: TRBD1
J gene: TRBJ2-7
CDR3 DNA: TGTGCCAGCAGCGGACAGGGTCGGTCCTACGAGCAGTACTTC
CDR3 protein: CASSGQGRSYEQYF

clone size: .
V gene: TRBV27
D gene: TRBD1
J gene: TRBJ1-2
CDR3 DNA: TGTGCCAGCAGTTCTCAGCCCGGGACAGGGATCTATGGCTACACCTTC
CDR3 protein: CASSSQPGTGIYGYTF

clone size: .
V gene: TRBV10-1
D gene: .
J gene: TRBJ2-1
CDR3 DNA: TGCGCCAGCAGTGAAGCCGGGGAGCAGTTCTTC
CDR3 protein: CASSEAGEQFF

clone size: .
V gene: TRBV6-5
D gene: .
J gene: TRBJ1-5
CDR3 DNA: TGTGCCAGCACCTCCCTCTATAGCAATCAGCCCCAGCATTTT
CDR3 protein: CASTSLYSNQPQHF

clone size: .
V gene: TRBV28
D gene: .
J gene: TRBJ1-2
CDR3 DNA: TGTGCCAGCAGTTTACGCGGCATGGGTCCTAACTATGGCTACACCTTC
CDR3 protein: CASSLRGMGPNYGYTF

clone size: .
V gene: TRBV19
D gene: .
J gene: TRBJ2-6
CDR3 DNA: TGTGCCAGTAGAAGGGAGGGGGACCGCCCTGGGGCCAACGTCCTGACTTTC
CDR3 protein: CASRREGDRPGANVLTF

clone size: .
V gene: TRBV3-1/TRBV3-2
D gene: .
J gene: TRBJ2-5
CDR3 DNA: TGTGCCAGCAGCCAGGGGGGGGCTCGACGAGACCAGTACTTC
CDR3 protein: CASSQGGARRDQYF

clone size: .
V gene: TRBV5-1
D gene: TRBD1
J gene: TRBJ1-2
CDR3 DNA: TGCGCCAGCAGCATCGGGACAGGGGTACGCTATGGCTACACCTTC
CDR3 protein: CASSIGTGVRYGYTF

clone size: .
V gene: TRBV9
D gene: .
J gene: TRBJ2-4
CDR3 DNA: TGTGCCAGCAGCGAGTCAGGGGTAACCAAAAACATTCAGTACTTC
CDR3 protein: CASSESGVTKNIQYF

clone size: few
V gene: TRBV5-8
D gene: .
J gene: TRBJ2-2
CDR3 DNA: TGTGCCAGCAGCTTGGTGGGACTCTTCGGGGAGCTGTTTTTT
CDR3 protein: CASSLVGLFGELFF

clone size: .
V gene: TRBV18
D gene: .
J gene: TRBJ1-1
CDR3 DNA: TGTGCCAGCTCACCAACCTTGAGGAGAGAGAACACTGAAGCTTTCTTT
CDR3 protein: CASSPTLRRENTEAFF

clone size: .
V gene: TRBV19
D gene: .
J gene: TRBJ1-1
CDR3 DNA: TGTGCCAGTAGTATAGTTCTACAGGGCACTGAAGCTTTCTTT
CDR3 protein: CASSIVLQGTEAFF

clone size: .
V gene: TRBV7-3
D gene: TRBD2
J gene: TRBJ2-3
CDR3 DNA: TGTGCCAGCAGCCCTGGACTAGCGGGGACCACAGATACGCAGTATTTT
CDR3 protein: CASSPGLAGTTDTQYF

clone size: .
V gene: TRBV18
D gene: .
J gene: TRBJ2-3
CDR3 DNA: TGTGCCAGCTCGTCAGGGCGCACAGATACGCAGTATTTT
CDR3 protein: CASSSGRTDTQYF

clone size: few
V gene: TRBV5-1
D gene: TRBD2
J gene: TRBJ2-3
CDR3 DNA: TGCGCCAGCAGCCAAAAGGCTAGCGGTAGCACAGATACGCAGTATTTT
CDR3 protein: CASSQKASGSTDTQYF

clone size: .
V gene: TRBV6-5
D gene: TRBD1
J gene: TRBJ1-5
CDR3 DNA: TGTGCCACGATCCCCCGACAGGGAAGCAATCAGCCCCAGCATTTT
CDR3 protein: CATIPRQGSNQPQHF

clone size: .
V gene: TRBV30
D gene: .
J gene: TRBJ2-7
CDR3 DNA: TGTGCCTGGAGTTACGGGGGAGGCAGCTACGAGCAGTACTTC
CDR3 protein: CAWSYGGGSYEQYF

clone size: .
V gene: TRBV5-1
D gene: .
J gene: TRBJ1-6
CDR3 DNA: TGCGCCAGCAGCTTGGGTACGCAGGCGCATAATTCACCCCTCCACTTT
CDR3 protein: CASSLGTQAHNSPLHF

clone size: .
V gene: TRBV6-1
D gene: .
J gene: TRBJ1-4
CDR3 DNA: TGTGCCAGCAGTGAGAGGCATGCAACTAATGAAAAACTGTTTTTT
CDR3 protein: CASSERHATNEKLFF